These 2 T cell receptor beta chains were all obtained from the same sample, sequenced in a study of cytomegalovirus exposure and HLA in healthy donors. The PCR made use of 60 Vbeta and 13 Jbeta primers. The assay was immunoSEQ multiplex PCR, and TCRdb's table has in-frame clones only and misses some. This sample's clone table lists around 210,000 clones. Input material: PBMCs. These receptors originate from a woman in her twenties or thirties in good health and CMV-seropositive.

V and J are TRBV10-2 and TRBJ1-5; D not certain. Trimming removed 3 bases at V and 4 bases at J, with 7 bases between. The germline V gene encodes CDR1 WSHSY and CDR2 SAAADI. This CDR3 is built from 13 residues. CDR3 nucleotides: TGCGCCAGCAGTGATCAGTTTAATCAGCCCCAGCATTTT. Translation gives CASSDQFNQPQHF.

This chain connects TRBV11-3 to TRBJ2-3; 9 bases agree with TRBD2. The CDR3 totals 14 residues. In germline, CDR1 is SGHNT, CDR2 YENEEA. V trimming: 3 bases; J trimming: 4 bases; junction bases outside the gene matches: 2. The CDR3 nucleotides are TGTGCCAGCAGCTTTTTAGCGGGAGCAGATACGCAGTATTTT. Translated, it gives CASSFLAGADTQYF.